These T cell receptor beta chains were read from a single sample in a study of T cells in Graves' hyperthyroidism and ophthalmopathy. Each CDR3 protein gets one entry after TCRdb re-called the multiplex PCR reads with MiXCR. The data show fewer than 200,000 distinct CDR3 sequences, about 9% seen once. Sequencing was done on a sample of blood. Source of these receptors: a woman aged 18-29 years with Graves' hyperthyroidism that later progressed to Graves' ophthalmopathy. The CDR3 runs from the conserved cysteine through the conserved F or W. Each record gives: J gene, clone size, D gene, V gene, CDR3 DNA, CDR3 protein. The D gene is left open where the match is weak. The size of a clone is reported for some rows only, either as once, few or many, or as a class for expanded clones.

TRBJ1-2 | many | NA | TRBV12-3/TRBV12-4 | TGTGCCAGCACCCCGGGTTTGGGGTACTATGGCTACACCTTC | CASTPGLGYYGYTF
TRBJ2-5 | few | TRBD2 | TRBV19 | TGTGCCAGTAGTATTCGATCGGGAGGTGGGCAAGAGACCCAGTACTTC | CASSIRSGGGQETQYF
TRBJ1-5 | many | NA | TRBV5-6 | TGTGCCAGCAGCTTGGACGGATTCAATCAGCCCCAGCATTTT | CASSLDGFNQPQHF
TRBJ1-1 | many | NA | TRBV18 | TGTGCCAGCTCACCACTGGGGGCCCCGAACACTGAAGCTTTCTTT | CASSPLGAPNTEAFF
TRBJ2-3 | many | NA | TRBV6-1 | TGTGCCAGCAGTGGAACCACACTAAGCACAGATACGCAGTATTTT | CASSGTTLSTDTQYF
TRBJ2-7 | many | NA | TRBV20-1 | TGCAGTGCCAACTCTTTATCGACAGAGCATACCTGGGGTTACGAGCAGTACTTC | CSANSLSTEHTWGYEQYF
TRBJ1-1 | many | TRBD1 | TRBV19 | TGTGCCAGTAGTATAGTTGGGACAGGGTTTCGGGGCACTGAAGCTTTCTTT | CASSIVGTGFRGTEAFF
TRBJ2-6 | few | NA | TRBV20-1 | TGCAGTGCTAGAGGGAGGGACCTCTCTGGGGCCAACGTCCTGACTTTC | CSARGRDLSGANVLTF
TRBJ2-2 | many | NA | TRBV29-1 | TGCAGCGTTGAAGATCAATGGGGGGGGCCGTCCGGGGAGCTGTTTTTT | CSVEDQWGGPSGELFF
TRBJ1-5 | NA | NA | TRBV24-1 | TGTGCCACCAGTGATTCGGTCAATAATCAGCCCCAGCATTTT | CATSDSVNNQPQHF
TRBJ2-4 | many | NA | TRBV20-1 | TGCAGTGCTAGAAAGGGGAGGATAGATATTCAGTACTTC | CSARKGRIDIQYF
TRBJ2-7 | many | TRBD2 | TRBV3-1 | TGTGCCAGCAGCCAAGAAGGAGCGGGAGTAGTAAACGAGCAGTACTTC | CASSQEGAGVVNEQYF
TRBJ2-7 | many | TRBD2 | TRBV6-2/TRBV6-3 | TGTGCCAGCAGGAGAGGGACTAGCGGGAGCTACGAGCAGTACTTC | CASRRGTSGSYEQYF
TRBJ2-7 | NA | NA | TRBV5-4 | TGTGCCAGCAGCAGGGGATTCCTCGACGAGCAGTACTTC | CASSRGFLDEQYF
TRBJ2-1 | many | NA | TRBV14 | TGTGCCAGCAGCCAAGATCTTTGGCTGTCCTACAATGAGCAGTTCTTC | CASSQDLWLSYNEQFF
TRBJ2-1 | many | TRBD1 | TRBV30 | TGTGCCGGGACAGGAAGGCGCGGGTATTCTGAGCAGTTCTTC | CAGTGRRGYSEQFF
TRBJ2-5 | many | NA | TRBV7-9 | TGTGCCAGCAGCTCCCCGGGCAGGGGGGGCCAAGAGACCCAGTACTTC | CASSSPGRGGQETQYF
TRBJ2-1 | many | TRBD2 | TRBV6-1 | TGTGCCAGCAGAAAACTTAGCGGGAGTGGGCAGTTCTTC | CASRKLSGSGQFF
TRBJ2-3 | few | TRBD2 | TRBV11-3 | TGTGCCAGCAGCTTAGGGACTAGCGGTACTAGCACAGATACGCAGTATTTT | CASSLGTSGTSTDTQYF
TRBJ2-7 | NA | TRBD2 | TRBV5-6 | TGTGCCAGCAGCCTGTCGGGACTAGCGGCCCCCTACGAGCAGTACTTC | CASSLSGLAAPYEQYF
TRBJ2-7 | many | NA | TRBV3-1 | TGTGCCAGCAGCCAATCTTGGGCCGACTACGAGCAGTACTTC | CASSQSWADYEQYF
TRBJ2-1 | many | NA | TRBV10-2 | TGCGCCAGCAGTGAAGGGACTGCCAGAGGGAATGAGCAGTTCTTC | CASSEGTARGNEQFF
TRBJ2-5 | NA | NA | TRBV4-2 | TGTGCCAGCAGCCCCTACAGGGAGCAAGAGACCCAGTACTTC | CASSPYREQETQYF
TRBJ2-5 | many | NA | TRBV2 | TGTGCCAGCAGTGAATTAGAGACCCAGTACTTC | CASSELETQYF